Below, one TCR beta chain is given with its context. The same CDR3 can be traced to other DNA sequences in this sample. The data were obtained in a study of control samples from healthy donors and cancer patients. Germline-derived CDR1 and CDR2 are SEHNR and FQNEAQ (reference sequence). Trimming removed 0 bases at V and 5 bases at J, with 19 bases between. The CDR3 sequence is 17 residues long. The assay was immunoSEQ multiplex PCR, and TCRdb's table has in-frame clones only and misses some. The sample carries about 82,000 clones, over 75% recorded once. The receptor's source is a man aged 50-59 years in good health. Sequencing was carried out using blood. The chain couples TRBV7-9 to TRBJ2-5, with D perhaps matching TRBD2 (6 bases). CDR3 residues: CASSLAGVGLAKETQYF. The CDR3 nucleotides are TGTGCCAGCAGCTTAGCGGGCGTGGGACTCGCCAAGGAGACCCAGTACTTC.